The clone carrying this T cell receptor (beta chain) was found a few times. Antigen specificity is unknown. The sample is drawn from a study of cytomegalovirus exposure and HLA in healthy donors. In the study overall: A prior analysis found 95 million to 140 million unique TCR beta sequences from 150 million to 200 million T cells. General observations from the study: Earlier analysis yielded a pattern in which most TCR beta V segments were productive about 87% or about 30% of the time.

Germline CDR1 and CDR2: SGHVS and FQNEAQ. Germline trimming cut 4 bases from V and 10 bases from J; bases unmatched to any gene: 18. The CDR3 extends over 17 amino acids. The PCR had 60 Vbeta and 13 Jbeta primers. The data were produced by immunoSEQ multiplex PCR, yet TCRdb's version contains in-frame clones alone and is incomplete. There are some 110,000 clones in the sample; around 79% occur only once, and around 3.4% lies in the top ten. V gene TRBV7-8 combines with J gene TRBJ2-1; 8 bases are shared with TRBD1. The TCR was taken from a man aged 55 to 70 in good health and CMV-seronegative. The sequencing sample was made of PBMCs. In DNA, the CDR3 is TGTGCCAGCAGCTCCGGTGGGCCAGGGGGCTTGGATTGGGAGCAGTTCTTC. Its protein product is CASSSGGPGGLDWEQFF.